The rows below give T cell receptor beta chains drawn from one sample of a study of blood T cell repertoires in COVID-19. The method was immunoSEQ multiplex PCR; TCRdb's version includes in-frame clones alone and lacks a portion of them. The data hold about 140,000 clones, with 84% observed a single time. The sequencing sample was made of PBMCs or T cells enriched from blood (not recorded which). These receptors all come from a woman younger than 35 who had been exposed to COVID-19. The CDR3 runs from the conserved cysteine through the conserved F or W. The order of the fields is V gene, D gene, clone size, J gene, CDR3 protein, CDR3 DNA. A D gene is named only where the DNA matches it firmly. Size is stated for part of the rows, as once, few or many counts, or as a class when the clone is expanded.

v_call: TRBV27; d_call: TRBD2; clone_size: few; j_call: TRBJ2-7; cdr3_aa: CASSLYGASGSIYEQYF; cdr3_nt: TGTGCCAGCAGTTTATACGGAGCTAGCGGGAGCATCTACGAGCAGTACTTC
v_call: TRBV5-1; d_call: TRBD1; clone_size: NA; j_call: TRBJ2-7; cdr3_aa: CASSSGTGLRNEQYF; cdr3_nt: TGCGCCAGCAGCTCAGGGACAGGGCTCAGGAACGAGCAGTACTTC
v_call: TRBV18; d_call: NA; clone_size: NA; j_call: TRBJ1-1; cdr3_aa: CASSLNRAPVGGTLTEAFF; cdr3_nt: TGTGCCAGCTCTCTTAACCGGGCCCCAGTCGGGGGAACACTGACTGAAGCTTTCTTT
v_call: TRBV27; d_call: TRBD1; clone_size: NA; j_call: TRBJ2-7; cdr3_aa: CASSPGTGNYEQYF; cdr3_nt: TGTGCCAGCAGTCCCGGGACAGGAAACTACGAGCAGTACTTC
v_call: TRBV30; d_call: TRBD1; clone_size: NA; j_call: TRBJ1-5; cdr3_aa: CAWSGTGNQPQHF; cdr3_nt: TGTGCCTGGTCCGGGACAGGGAATCAGCCCCAGCATTTT
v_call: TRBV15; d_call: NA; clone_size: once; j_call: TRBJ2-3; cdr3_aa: CATSRSGGSTDTQYF; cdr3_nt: TGTGCCACCAGCAGGAGTGGCGGTAGCACAGATACGCAGTATTTT
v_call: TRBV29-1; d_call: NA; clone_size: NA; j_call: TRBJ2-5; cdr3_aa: CSVSSGQETQYF; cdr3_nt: TGCAGCGTTTCGAGCGGGCAAGAGACCCAGTACTTC
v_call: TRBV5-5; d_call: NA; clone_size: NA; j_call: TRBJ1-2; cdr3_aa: CASSLGGDFYGYTF; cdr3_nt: TGTGCCAGCAGCTTGGGTGGGGACTTCTATGGCTACACCTTC
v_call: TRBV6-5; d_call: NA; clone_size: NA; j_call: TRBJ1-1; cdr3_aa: CASSKWGENTEAFF; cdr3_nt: TGTGCCAGCAGTAAATGGGGAGAGAACACTGAAGCTTTCTTT
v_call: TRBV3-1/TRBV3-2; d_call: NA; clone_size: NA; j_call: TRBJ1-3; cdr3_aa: CASSQGFQVYSGNTIYF; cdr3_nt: TGTGCCAGCAGCCAAGGATTCCAGGTTTACTCTGGAAACACCATATATTTT
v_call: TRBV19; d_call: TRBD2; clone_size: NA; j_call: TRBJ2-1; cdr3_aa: CASSIMTSGSYNEQFF; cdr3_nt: TGTGCCAGTAGTATTATGACTAGCGGGAGCTACAATGAGCAGTTCTTC
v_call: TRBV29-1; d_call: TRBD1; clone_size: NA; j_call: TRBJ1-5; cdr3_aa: CSVEHGTGDNQPQHF; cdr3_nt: TGCAGCGTTGAACATGGGACAGGGGATAATCAGCCCCAGCATTTT
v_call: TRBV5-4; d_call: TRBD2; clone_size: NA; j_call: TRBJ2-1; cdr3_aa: CASSLMVSGRADEQFF; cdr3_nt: TGTGCCAGCAGCTTGATGGTAAGCGGGAGGGCCGACGAGCAGTTCTTC
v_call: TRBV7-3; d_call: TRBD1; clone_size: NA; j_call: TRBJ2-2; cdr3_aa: CASSPTPGTGRKSGELFF; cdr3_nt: TGTGCCAGCAGCCCCACTCCCGGGACAGGGAGGAAGTCAGGGGAGCTGTTTTTT
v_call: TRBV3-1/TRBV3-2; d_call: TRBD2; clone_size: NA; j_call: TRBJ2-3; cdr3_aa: CASSQDSGRGFSTDTQYF; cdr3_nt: TGTGCCAGCAGCCAAGATAGCGGGAGAGGATTCAGCACAGATACGCAGTATTTT
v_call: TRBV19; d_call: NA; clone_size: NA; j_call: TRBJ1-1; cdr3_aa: CASSIDPARATEAFF; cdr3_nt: TGTGCCAGTAGTATAGACCCCGCCAGGGCCACTGAAGCTTTCTTT
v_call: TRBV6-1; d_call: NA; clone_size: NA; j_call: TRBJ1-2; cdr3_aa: CASSEISKGGYTF; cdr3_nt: TGTGCCAGCAGTGAAATTTCTAAGGGGGGCTACACCTTC
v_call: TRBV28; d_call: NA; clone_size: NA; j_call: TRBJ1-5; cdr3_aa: CASSPAWGSNQPQHF; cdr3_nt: TGTGCCAGCAGTCCAGCGTGGGGCAGCAATCAGCCCCAGCATTTT
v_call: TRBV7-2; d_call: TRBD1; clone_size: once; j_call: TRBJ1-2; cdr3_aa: CASSPTDRGVGYGYTF; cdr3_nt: TGTGCCAGCAGCCCTACCGACAGGGGGGTAGGGTATGGCTACACCTTC
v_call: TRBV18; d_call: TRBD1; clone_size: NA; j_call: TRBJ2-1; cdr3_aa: CASSPRTGVQGTYNEQFF; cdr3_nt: TGTGCCAGCTCACCGAGGACAGGTGTACAAGGCACCTACAATGAGCAGTTCTTC
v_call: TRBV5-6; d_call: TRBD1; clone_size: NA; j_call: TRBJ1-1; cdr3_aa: CASSLVGQGNTEAFF; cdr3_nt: TGTGCCAGCAGCTTGGTGGGACAGGGTAACACTGAAGCTTTCTTT
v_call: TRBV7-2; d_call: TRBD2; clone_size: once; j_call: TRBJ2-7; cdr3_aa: CASSYNRGLAVRVGYEQYF; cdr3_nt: TGTGCCAGCAGCTACAACCGGGGACTAGCGGTTCGTGTGGGCTACGAGCAGTACTTC
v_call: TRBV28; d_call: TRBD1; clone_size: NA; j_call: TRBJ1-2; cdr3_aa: CASSFWGQINYGYTF; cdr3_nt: TGTGCCAGCAGTTTTTGGGGACAGATTAACTATGGCTACACCTTC
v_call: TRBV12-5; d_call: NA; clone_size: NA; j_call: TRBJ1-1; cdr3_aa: CASGSILDGQPLPTEAFF; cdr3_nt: TGTGCTAGTGGTTCGATCCTCGACGGACAGCCCCTTCCCACTGAAGCTTTCTTT
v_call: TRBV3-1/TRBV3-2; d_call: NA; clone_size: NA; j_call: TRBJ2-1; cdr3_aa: CASSLTPGHHPNEQFF; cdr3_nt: TGTGCCAGCAGCCTAACCCCGGGACATCATCCCAATGAGCAGTTCTTC
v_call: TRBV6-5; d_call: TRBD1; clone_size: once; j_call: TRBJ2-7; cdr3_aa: CASSLGQQAFGEQYF; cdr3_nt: TGTGCCAGCAGCTTGGGACAGCAAGCCTTCGGCGAGCAGTACTTC
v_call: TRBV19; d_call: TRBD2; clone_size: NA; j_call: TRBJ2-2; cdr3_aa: CASSIDPQAGGNTGELFF; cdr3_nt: TGTGCCAGTAGTATAGATCCCCAAGCGGGAGGGAACACCGGGGAGCTGTTTTTT
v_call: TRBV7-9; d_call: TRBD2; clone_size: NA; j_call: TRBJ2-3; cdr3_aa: CASSLARRGLAGNTDTQYF; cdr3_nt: TGTGCCAGCAGCTTAGCCCGTCGGGGGCTAGCGGGAAACACAGATACGCAGTATTTT
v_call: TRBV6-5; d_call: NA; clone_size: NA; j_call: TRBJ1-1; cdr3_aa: CASSYAQGAFF; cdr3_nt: TGTGCCAGCAGTTACGCTCAGGGAGCTTTCTTT
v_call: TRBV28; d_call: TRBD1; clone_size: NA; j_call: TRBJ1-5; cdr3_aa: CASRKIRMGQGVNQPQHF; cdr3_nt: TGTGCCAGCAGGAAGATTAGAATGGGACAGGGGGTAAATCAGCCCCAGCATTTT
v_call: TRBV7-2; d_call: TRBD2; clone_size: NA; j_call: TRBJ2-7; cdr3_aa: CASSLTSGRGVEQYF; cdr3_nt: TGTGCCAGCAGCCTTACTAGCGGGAGGGGGGTCGAGCAGTACTTC
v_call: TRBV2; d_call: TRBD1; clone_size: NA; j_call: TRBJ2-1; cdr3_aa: CASSDYLRDRQFF; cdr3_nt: TGTGCCAGCAGTGATTACCTCCGGGACAGGCAGTTCTTC
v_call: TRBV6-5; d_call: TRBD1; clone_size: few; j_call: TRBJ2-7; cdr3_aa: CASSFSHPGQGYEQYF; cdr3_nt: TGTGCCAGCAGTTTCTCCCACCCGGGACAGGGATACGAGCAGTACTTC
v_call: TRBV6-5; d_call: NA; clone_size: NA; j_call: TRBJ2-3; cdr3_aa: CASSDSPGTDTQYF; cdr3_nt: TGTGCCAGCAGCGACAGCCCAGGCACAGATACGCAGTATTTT
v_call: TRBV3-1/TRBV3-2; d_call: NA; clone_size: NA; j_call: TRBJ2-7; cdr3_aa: CASSASVSTYEQYF; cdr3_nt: TGTGCCAGCAGCGCTAGCGTGAGTACTTACGAGCAGTACTTC
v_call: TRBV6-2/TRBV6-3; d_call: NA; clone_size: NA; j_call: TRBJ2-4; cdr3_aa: CASSHRGNIQYF; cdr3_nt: TGTGCCAGCAGTCACCGAGGGAACATTCAGTACTTC
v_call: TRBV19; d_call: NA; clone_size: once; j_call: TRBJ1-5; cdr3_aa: CASSTQGKQPQHF; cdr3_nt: TGTGCCAGTAGTACCCAGGGGAAGCAGCCCCAGCATTTT
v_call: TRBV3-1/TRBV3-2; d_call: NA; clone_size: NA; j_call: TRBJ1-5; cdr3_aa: CASSQQGQPQHF; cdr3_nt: TGTGCCAGCAGCCAACAGGGTCAGCCCCAGCATTTT
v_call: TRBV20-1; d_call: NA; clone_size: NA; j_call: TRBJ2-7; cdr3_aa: CSAGQSYEQYF; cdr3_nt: TGCAGTGCTGGACAGAGCTACGAGCAGTACTTC
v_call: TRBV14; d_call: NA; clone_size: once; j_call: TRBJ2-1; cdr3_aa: CASSLLAKTYNEQFF; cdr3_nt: TGTGCCAGCAGCCTCCTAGCGAAGACCTACAATGAGCAGTTCTTC
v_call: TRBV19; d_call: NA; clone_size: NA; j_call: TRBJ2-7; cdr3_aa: CASSSSSRGREHYEQYF; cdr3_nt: TGTGCCAGTAGTTCCTCATCTCGGGGACGGGAGCACTACGAGCAGTACTTC